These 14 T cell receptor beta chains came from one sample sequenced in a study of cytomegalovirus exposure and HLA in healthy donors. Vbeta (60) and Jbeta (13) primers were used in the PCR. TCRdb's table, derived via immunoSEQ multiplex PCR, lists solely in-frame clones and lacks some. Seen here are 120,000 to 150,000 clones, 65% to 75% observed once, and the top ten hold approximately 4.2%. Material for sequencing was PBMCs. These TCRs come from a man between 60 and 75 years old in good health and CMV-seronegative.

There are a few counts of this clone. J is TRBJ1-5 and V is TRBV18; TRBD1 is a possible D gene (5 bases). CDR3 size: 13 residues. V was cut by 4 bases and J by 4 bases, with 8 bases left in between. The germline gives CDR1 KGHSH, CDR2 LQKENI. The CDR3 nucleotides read TGTGCCAGCTCACAGGGGAGGAATCAGCCCCAGCATTTT. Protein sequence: CASSQGRNQPQHF.

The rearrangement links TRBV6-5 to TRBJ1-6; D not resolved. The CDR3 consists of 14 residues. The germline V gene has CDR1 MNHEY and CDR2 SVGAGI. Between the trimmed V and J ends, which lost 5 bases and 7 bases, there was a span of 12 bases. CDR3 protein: CASSPGLLNSPLHF. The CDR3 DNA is TGTGCCAGCAGTCCCGGACTGCTAAATTCACCCCTCCACTTT.

The CDR3 region is CASSSRPPLAGYAGGHYEQYF. CDR3 nucleotides: TGTGCCAGCAGCTCCCGTCCCCCACTAGCGGGGTACGCCGGTGGCCACTACGAGCAGTACTTC. J is TRBJ2-7 and V is TRBV13; TRBD2 agrees at 10 bases. Trimming took 4 bases from V and 3 from J; bases not matched to a gene: 24. Germline values: CDR1 PRHDT, CDR2 FYEKMQ (reference sequence). CDR3 length equals 21 residues.

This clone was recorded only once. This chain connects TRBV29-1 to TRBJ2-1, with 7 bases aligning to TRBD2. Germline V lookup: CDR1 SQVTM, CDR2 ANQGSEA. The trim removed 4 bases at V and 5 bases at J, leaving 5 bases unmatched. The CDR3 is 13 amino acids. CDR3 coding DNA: TGCAGCGTTGCCACCGGGAGGAACAATGAGCAGTTCTTC. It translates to CSVATGRNNEQFF.

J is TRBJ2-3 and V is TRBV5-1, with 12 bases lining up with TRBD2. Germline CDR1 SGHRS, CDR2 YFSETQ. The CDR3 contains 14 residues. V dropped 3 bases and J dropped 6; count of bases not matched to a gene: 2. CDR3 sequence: CASSYGTSGDTQYF. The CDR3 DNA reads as TGCGCCAGCAGCTACGGGACTAGCGGGGATACGCAGTATTTT.

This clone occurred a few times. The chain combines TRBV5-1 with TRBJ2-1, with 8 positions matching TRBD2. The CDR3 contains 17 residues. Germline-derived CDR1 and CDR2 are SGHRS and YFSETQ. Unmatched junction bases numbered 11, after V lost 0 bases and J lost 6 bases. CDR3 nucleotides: TGCGCCAGCAGCTTGGCATCATTGGTAGCGGGACTCAATGAGCAGTTCTTC. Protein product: CASSLASLVAGLNEQFF.

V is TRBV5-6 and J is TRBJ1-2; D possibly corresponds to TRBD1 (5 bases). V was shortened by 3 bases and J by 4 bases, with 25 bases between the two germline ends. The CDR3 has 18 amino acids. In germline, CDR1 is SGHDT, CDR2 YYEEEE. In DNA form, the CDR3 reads TGTGCCAGCAGCTGGCGGGGGGACCCAGATGGGATTCGCTATGGCTACACCTTC. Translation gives CASSWRGDPDGIRYGYTF.

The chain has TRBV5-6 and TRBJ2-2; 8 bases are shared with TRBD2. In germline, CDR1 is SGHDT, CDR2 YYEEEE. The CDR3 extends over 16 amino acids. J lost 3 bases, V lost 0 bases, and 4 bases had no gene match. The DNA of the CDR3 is TGTGCCAGCAGCTTGGTAGAAGCGGGAGACACCGGGGAGCTGTTTTTT. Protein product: CASSLVEAGDTGELFF.

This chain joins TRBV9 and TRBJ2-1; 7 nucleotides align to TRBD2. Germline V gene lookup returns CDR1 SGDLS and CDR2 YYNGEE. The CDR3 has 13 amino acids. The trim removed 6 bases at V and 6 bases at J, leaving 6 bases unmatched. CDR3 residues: CASTPAGPNEQFF. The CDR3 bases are TGTGCCAGCACCCCAGCGGGACCCAATGAGCAGTTCTTC.

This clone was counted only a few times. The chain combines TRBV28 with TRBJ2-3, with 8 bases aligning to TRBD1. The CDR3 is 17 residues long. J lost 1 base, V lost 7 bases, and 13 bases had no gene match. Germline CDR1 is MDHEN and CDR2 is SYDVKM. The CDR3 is CASTPIYRDRRTDTQYF. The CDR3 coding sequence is TGTGCCAGCACCCCAATCTACCGGGACAGGCGCACAGATACGCAGTATTTT.

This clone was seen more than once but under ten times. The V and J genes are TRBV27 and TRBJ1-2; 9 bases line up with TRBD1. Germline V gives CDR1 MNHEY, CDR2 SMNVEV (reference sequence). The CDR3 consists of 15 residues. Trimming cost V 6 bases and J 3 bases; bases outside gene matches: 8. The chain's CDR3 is CASSLTGGADYGYTF. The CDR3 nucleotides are TGTGCCAGCAGCCTCACAGGGGGCGCGGACTATGGCTACACCTTC.

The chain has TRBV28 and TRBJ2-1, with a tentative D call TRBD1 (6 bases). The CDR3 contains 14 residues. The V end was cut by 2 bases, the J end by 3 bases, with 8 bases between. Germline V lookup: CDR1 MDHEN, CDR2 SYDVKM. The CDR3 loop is CASSLEGDYNEQFF. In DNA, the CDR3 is TGTGCCAGCAGTTTAGAGGGGGACTACAATGAGCAGTTCTTC.

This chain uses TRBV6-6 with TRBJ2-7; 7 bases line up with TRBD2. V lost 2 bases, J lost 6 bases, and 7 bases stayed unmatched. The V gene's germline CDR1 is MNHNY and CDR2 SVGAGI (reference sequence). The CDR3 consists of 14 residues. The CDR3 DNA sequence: TGTGCCAGCAGTTACAAGGCGGGAGCGGGCGAGCAGTACTTC. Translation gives CASSYKAGAGEQYF.

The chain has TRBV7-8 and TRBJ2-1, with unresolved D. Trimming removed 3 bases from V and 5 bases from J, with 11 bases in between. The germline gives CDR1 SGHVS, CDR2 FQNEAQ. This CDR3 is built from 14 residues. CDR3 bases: TGTGCCAGCAGCTTGAGTTCAGGTAACAATGAGCAGTTCTTC. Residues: CASSLSSGNNEQFF. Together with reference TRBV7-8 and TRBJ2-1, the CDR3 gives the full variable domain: GAGVSQSPRYKVAKRGQDVALRCDPISGHVSLFWYQQALGQGPEFLTYFQNEAQLDKSGLPSDRFFAERPEGSVSTLKIQRTQQEDSAVYLCASSLSSGNNEQFFGPGTRLTVL.